The rows below give T cell receptor beta chains drawn from one sample of a study of blood T cell repertoires in COVID-19. Profiled with immunoSEQ multiplex PCR; TCRdb holds only in-frame clones, not every one. Of a few hundred thousand clones in the sample, about 90% were seen once. Material for sequencing was peripheral blood. Receptor source: a woman in her twenties or thirties with COVID-19, enrolled during active disease. The CDR3 runs from the conserved cysteine through the conserved F or W. The D gene is left open where the match is weak. Clone size is stated in some rows and not others, as once, few, many or a class when expanded.

D gene	CDR3 length	J gene	V gene	clone size	CDR3 protein	CDR3 DNA
NA	15	TRBJ1-2	TRBV27	NA	CASSFNSRGNYGYTF	TGTGCCAGCAGTTTCAACTCCAGGGGAAACTATGGCTACACCTTC
NA	14	TRBJ1-5	TRBV19	NA	CASSTTGLGQPQHF	TGTGCCAGTAGTACTACAGGGTTAGGGCAGCCCCAGCATTTT
NA	17	TRBJ2-2	TRBV5-4	NA	CASSVTDYTPNTGELFF	TGTGCCAGCAGCGTGACCGACTACACACCGAACACCGGGGAGCTGTTTTTT
NA	13	TRBJ1-5	TRBV29-1	few	CSVSQGMDQPQHF	TGCAGCGTGAGTCAGGGGATGGATCAGCCCCAGCATTTT
NA	12	TRBJ1-2	TRBV2	NA	CASSPGDYGYTF	TGTGCCAGCAGCCCAGGGGACTATGGCTACACCTTC
TRBD2	14	TRBJ2-1	TRBV7-2	NA	CASSFGTKRNEQFF	TGTGCCAGCAGCTTCGGGACTAAGCGGAATGAGCAGTTCTTC
NA	13	TRBJ1-6	TRBV6-5	NA	CASRLGGAPPLHF	TGTGCCAGCCGTCTCGGGGGGGCGCCACCCCTCCACTTT
NA	13	TRBJ2-7	TRBV28	NA	CASSQGGRNEQYF	TGTGCCAGCAGTCAGGGGGGTCGGAACGAGCAGTACTTC
TRBD1	13	TRBJ1-4	TRBV19	NA	CATRQGAYEKLFF	TGTGCCACCCGACAGGGGGCTTATGAAAAACTGTTTTTT
TRBD1	14	TRBJ2-7	TRBV7-2	NA	CASSLVGQLYEQYF	TGTGCCAGCAGCTTAGTGGGACAGTTATACGAGCAGTACTTC
NA	13	TRBJ1-2	TRBV3-1/TRBV3-2	NA	CASSQSGGDGYTF	TGTGCCAGCAGCCAATCCGGGGGGGATGGCTACACCTTC
NA	11	TRBJ1-2	TRBV10-3	NA	CAISIARGYTF	TGTGCCATCAGTATTGCGCGAGGCTACACCTTC
TRBD2	15	TRBJ2-1	TRBV11-1	NA	CASSTGTSGYNEQFF	TGTGCCAGCAGCACAGGGACTAGCGGCTACAATGAGCAGTTCTTC
TRBD2	15	TRBJ2-1	TRBV7-6	NA	CASSLERGQLHEQFF	TGTGCCAGCAGCTTAGAGCGGGGCCAACTTCATGAGCAGTTCTTC
NA	16	TRBJ2-3	TRBV3-1/TRBV3-2	NA	CASSQDLGAGTDTQYF	TGTGCCAGCAGCCAAGATCTTGGGGCGGGCACAGATACGCAGTATTTT
NA	16	TRBJ2-7	TRBV5-4	once	CASSLAGGHSSYEQYF	TGTGCCAGCAGCTTGGCCGGGGGGCATAGCTCCTACGAGCAGTACTTC
NA	10	TRBJ1-2	TRBV30	few	CCGGGPGYTF	TGCTGCGGGGGGGGACCCGGCTACACCTTC
TRBD2	15	TRBJ2-7	TRBV9	NA	CASSPVGTSGYEQYF	TGTGCCAGCAGCCCAGTTGGGACTAGCGGCTACGAGCAGTACTTC
NA	16	TRBJ2-1	TRBV3-1/TRBV3-2	NA	CASRPSVAGSYNEQFF	TGTGCCAGCAGACCCTCCGTGGCGGGCTCCTACAATGAGCAGTTCTTC
TRBD1	13	TRBJ2-3	TRBV6-4	NA	CATAGTATDTQYF	TGTGCCACCGCCGGGACAGCCACAGATACGCAGTATTTT
TRBD2	18	TRBJ2-7	TRBV7-9	few	CASSLRLAGGPGSYEQYF	TGTGCCAGCAGCTTAAGACTAGCGGGAGGGCCAGGGTCCTACGAGCAGTACTTC
TRBD2	14	TRBJ2-2	TRBV10-3	few	CAVRLAGGRGELFF	TGTGCCGTCCGACTAGCGGGAGGGCGCGGGGAGCTGTTTTTT
TRBD1	13	TRBJ1-1	TRBV30	NA	CACTRDRGAEAFF	TGTGCCTGTACCCGGGACAGGGGTGCTGAAGCTTTCTTT
NA	15	TRBJ2-1	TRBV5-1	NA	CASSLEAGGYNEQFF	TGCGCCAGCAGCTTGGAAGCGGGCGGGTACAATGAGCAGTTCTTC
TRBD2	16	TRBJ2-1	TRBV6-4	NA	CASSDSDGGSYNEQFF	TGTGCCAGCAGTGACTCGGACGGGGGGTCCTACAATGAGCAGTTCTTC
TRBD1	17	TRBJ1-1	TRBV7-2	NA	CASSLVGGRSANTEAFF	TGTGCCAGCAGCTTAGTAGGGGGCAGGTCGGCGAACACTGAAGCTTTCTTT
NA	13	TRBJ2-2	TRBV6-5	NA	CASNGFRTGELFF	TGTGCCAGCAACGGGTTCCGCACCGGGGAGCTGTTTTTT
TRBD2	15	TRBJ2-3	TRBV5-8	NA	CASSSGTTITDTQYF	TGTGCCAGCAGCTCCGGGACTACCATCACAGATACGCAGTATTTT
NA	14	TRBJ1-5	TRBV2	NA	CASSERRINQPQHF	TGTGCCAGCAGTGAACGGCGGATTAATCAGCCCCAGCATTTT
NA	17	TRBJ1-2	TRBV4-1	NA	CASSQEPAGPANYGYTF	TGCGCCAGCAGCCAAGAACCCGCGGGACCTGCTAACTATGGCTACACCTTC
TRBD1	15	TRBJ1-2	TRBV28	NA	CASSPVWQGATGYTF	TGTGCCAGCAGTCCGGTTTGGCAGGGGGCTACTGGCTACACCTTC
NA	14	TRBJ2-7	TRBV7-2	NA	CASSWPGLAREQYF	TGTGCCAGCAGCTGGCCGGGACTGGCGAGAGAGCAGTACTTC
NA	12	TRBJ2-1	TRBV18	NA	CASSPREFEQFF	TGTGCCAGCTCACCTCGGGAGTTTGAGCAGTTCTTC
TRBD1	14	TRBJ1-2	TRBV27	NA	CASSPRTGAGGYTF	TGTGCCAGCAGCCCTAGGACAGGGGCGGGTGGCTACACCTTC
TRBD2	15	TRBJ2-1	TRBV7-2	once	CASSRGTSGSNEQFF	TGTGCCAGCAGCCGCGGGACTAGCGGCAGCAATGAGCAGTTCTTC
NA	13	TRBJ1-5	TRBV30	NA	CAWSPQGNQPQHF	TGTGCCTGGAGTCCTCAGGGGAATCAGCCCCAGCATTTT
TRBD1	15	TRBJ2-1	TRBV7-2	NA	CASSHPDRPYNEQFF	TGTGCCAGCAGCCACCCGGACAGGCCCTACAATGAGCAGTTCTTC
NA	13	TRBJ1-2	TRBV6-6	NA	CASSDRQADGYTF	TGTGCCAGCAGTGACCGACAGGCGGATGGCTACACCTTC
NA	15	TRBJ2-1	TRBV18	NA	CASSPPLSSYNEQFF	TGTGCCAGCTCACCACCCCTTAGCTCCTACAATGAGCAGTTCTTC
TRBD1	15	TRBJ1-4	TRBV28	NA	CASSITGDLSEKLFF	TGTGCCAGCAGTATCACAGGGGACCTAAGTGAAAAACTGTTTTTT
NA	18	TRBJ2-4	TRBV18	NA	CASSPSIGVRATKNIQYF	TGTGCCAGCTCACCAAGTATTGGTGTCAGGGCGACCAAAAACATTCAGTACTTC
TRBD1	15	TRBJ1-2	TRBV19	NA	CASSRQGPNNYGYTF	TGTGCCAGTAGTAGACAGGGACCGAATAACTATGGCTACACCTTC
NA	13	TRBJ2-7	TRBV28	NA	CASSLTGSYEQYF	TGTGCCAGCAGTTTAACAGGGTCTTACGAGCAGTACTTC
TRBD2	18	TRBJ2-1	TRBV18	few	CASSPPRTSGRHSNEQFF	TGTGCCAGCTCACCACCGAGGACTAGCGGGAGGCATAGCAATGAGCAGTTCTTC
TRBD2	16	TRBJ2-7	TRBV9	NA	CASSHSRTSGSHEQYF	TGTGCCAGCAGCCACTCAAGGACTAGCGGGAGTCACGAGCAGTACTTC
TRBD1	15	TRBJ1-5	TRBV19	few	CASSISGQGHQPQHF	TGTGCCAGTAGTATTTCGGGACAGGGCCATCAGCCCCAGCATTTT
NA	13	TRBJ1-1	TRBV11-2	NA	CASSYTAVSEAFF	TGTGCCAGCAGCTATACTGCGGTCTCTGAAGCTTTCTTT
NA	15	TRBJ1-6	TRBV5-1	NA	CASSPGDRGNSPLHF	TGCGCCAGCAGCCCCGGAGATCGGGGTAATTCACCCCTCCACTTT
TRBD2	18	TRBJ2-5	TRBV9	NA	CASSARTSGSRGRETQYF	TGTGCCAGCAGCGCTAGGACTAGCGGGAGTCGAGGGCGGGAGACCCAGTACTTC
NA	15	TRBJ1-1	TRBV7-2	few	CASSLSSGMNTEAFF	TGTGCCAGCAGCTTATCTTCCGGGATGAACACTGAAGCTTTCTTT
TRBD2	18	TRBJ2-1	TRBV4-1	NA	CASSQEWARLAGDPEQFF	TGCGCCAGCAGCCAAGAATGGGCTAGACTAGCGGGAGATCCTGAGCAGTTCTTC
TRBD2	20	TRBJ2-5	TRBV18	NA	CASSPPRGGRGLAGEETQYF	TGTGCCAGCTCACCGCCGAGGGGGGGAAGAGGACTAGCGGGAGAAGAGACCCAGTACTTC